This T cell receptor (beta chain) was identified during a study of CD8+CD57+ T cells in acquired aplastic anemia. On the study more broadly: The sorted CD4+ and CD8+ cells yielded an average around 3 ug of DNA. Healthy-donor CD4+ cells averaged about 11 million reads. Study-level results: For CD8+ Simpson's diversity, patients and controls showed no significant difference. Between patients and controls, around 27 CD8+ CDR3 sequences were found in common.

Genomic DNA templated the TCR beta VDJ and CDR3 profiling. Via MiXCR, TCRdb re-called the reads, giving one row per CDR3 protein. The sample gives about 420,000 distinct CDR3 sequences, 65% to 75% of which show up once; approximately 4% is in the top ten. The germline V gene has CDR1 SEHNR and CDR2 FQNEAQ (reference sequence). The CDR3 sequence is 12 residues long. As concerns this clonotype: The antigen remains undetermined.

Source material: sorted CD4+, CD8+, or CD8+CD57+ T cells (not recorded which) from PBMCs. The clonotype originates from a human donor in good health, serving as a control. V usage is TRBV7-9 and J usage is TRBJ2-7, with a possible D match to TRBD1 (5 bases). The CDR3 sequence is CASSWGQPGPNV. Here the CDR3 DNA reads TGTGCCAGCAGCTGGGGCCAACCCGGGCCCAACGTC.